This record covers a single T cell receptor beta chain. The antigen is not known. The data originate from a study of cytomegalovirus exposure and HLA in healthy donors. Findings and caveats of the study: Sequencing had likely introduced a cluster of highly shared sequence variants as an artifact. Later, TCR association rates were found to vary by HLA locus, highest for DRB1 and lowest for HLA-C. The classifier reportedly diagnosed cytomegalovirus status with high sensitivity and specificity.

The study ran its PCR with 60 Vbeta and 13 Jbeta primers. Here immunoSEQ multiplex PCR was the method, and the copy in TCRdb shows in-frame clones only, minus some. The table has fewer than 200,000 clones, roughly 81% seen once. Sampled while nominally healthy, donors likely had unrecorded immune exposures. Germline CDR1 reads SEHNR; CDR2 reads FQNEAQ (reference sequence). The CDR3 sequence is 17 residues long. The ends lost 1 base at V and 3 bases at J; junction bases unmatched: 7. Specimen: PBMCs. The clonotype originates from a man younger than 45 in good health and CMV-seropositive. V is TRBV7-9 and J is TRBJ2-3; 10 bases align to TRBD2. This chain's CDR3 is CASSLGLAGERTDTQYF. DNA of the CDR3: TGTGCCAGCAGCTTAGGTCTAGCGGGAGAGAGGACAGATACGCAGTATTTT.